These 7 T cell receptor beta chains originate from one sample sequenced in a study of OX40 agonist ivuxolimab in advanced cancers. Produced via immunoSEQ multiplex PCR; TCRdb's table is partial and in-frame only. The sample gives about 77,000 clones, just over 90% of which show up once; 4% to 5.5% is in the top ten. Sequencing was performed on CD4+ or CD8+ T cells sorted from blood, taken in a trial of the OX40 agonist ivuxolimab. The receptors stem from an adult with an advanced solid tumor such as melanoma, head and neck, liver or kidney cancer.

This clone was recorded only once. The chain uses TRBV6-5 and TRBJ2-3; D is uncertain. The V end was cut by 6 bases, the J end by 4 bases, with 8 bases between. CDR3 length: 12 amino acids. The germline gives CDR1 MNHEY, CDR2 SVGAGI. The CDR3: CASRTFADTQYF. DNA for the CDR3: TGTGCCAGCAGGACCTTCGCAGATACGCAGTATTTT.

The rearrangement links TRBV6-1 to TRBJ2-5; 8 bases match TRBD1. V trimming: 6 bases; J trimming: 7 bases; junction bases outside the gene matches: 7. There are 13 residues in the CDR3. Germline CDR1 and CDR2: MNHNS and SASEGT. The CDR3 nucleotides are TGTGCCAGCAGACTCGACAGGGGAGGGACCCAGTACTTC. Encoded protein: CASRLDRGGTQYF.

This chain links TRBV7-6 with TRBJ2-2, with D tentatively TRBD2 (7 bases). CDR1 is SGHVS and CDR2 is FNYEAQ in the germline V gene. V was shortened by 5 bases and J by 1 base, with 11 bases between the two germline ends. This CDR3 is built from 15 residues. The CDR3 DNA sequence: TGTGCCAGCAGCGAAGCGGGACAGAACACCGGGGAGCTGTTTTTT. It specifies CASSEAGQNTGELFF.

The chain joins TRBV28 to TRBJ1-5; D possibly corresponds to TRBD1 (6 bases). Germline values: CDR1 MDHEN, CDR2 SYDVKM. The V and J ends lost 6 bases and 1 base respectively, with 10 bases between them. CDR3 length equals 14 residues. CDR3 amino acids: CASSLTGSNQPQHF. The CDR3 DNA follows: TGTGCCAGCAGCCTAACAGGGAGCAATCAGCCCCAGCATTTT.

This clone appeared once. The CDR3 region has the DNA TGTGCCAGCAGCTTAGTTTCCAGGGGAGAAGAGACCCAGTACTTC. Its protein product is CASSLVSRGEETQYF. The chain has TRBV7-2 and TRBJ2-5, with D possibly being TRBD1 (6 bases). Germline CDR1 reads SGHTA; CDR2 reads FQGNSA. This CDR3 is built from 15 residues. V shed 1 base and J shed 3 bases, with 12 bases lying between them. Combining the CDR3 with reference TRBV7-2 and TRBJ2-5 gives the whole variable domain GAGVSQSPSNKVTEKGKDVELRCDPISGHTALYWYRQSLGQGLEFLIYFQGNSAPDKSGLPSDRFSAERTGGSVSTLTIQRTQQEDSAVYLCASSLVSRGEETQYFGPGTRLLVL.

This clone has only one observation. In nucleotides, the CDR3 is TGTGCCAGCAGGCCCAACAGGGCTAGCACTGAAGCTTTCTTT. It translates to CASRPNRASTEAFF. The chain recombines TRBV7-8 with TRBJ1-1; weak D call: TRBD1 (6 bases). The CDR3 runs to 14 residues. V dropped 6 bases and J dropped 4 bases, with 15 bases sitting between them. Germline loops: CDR1 SGHVS, CDR2 FQNEAQ.

The genes are TRBV11-3 and TRBJ1-3; no clear D gene. Trimming cost V 5 bases and J 3 bases, with 8 bases left between them. CDR3 length equals 13 residues. Germline CDR1 is SGHNT and CDR2 is YENEEA. The CDR3 DNA reads as TGTGCCAGCAGCGCCGACTATGGAAACACCATATATTTT. This translates into CASSADYGNTIYF.